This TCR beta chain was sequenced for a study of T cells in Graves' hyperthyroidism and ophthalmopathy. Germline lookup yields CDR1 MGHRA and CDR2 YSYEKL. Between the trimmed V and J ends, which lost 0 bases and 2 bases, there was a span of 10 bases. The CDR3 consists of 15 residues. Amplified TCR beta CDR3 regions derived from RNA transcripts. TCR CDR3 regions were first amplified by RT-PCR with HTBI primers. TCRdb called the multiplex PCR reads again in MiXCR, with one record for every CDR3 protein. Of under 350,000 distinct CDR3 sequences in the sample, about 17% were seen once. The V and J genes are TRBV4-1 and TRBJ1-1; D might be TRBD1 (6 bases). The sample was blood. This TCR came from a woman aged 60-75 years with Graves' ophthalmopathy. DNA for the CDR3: TGCGCCAGCAGCCAAGAGGACAGCCTTAACACTGAAGCTTTCTTT. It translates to CASSQEDSLNTEAFF.